This T cell receptor beta chain is from a study of CD8 T cells in ankylosing spondylitis. This CDR3 is built from 12 residues. Trimming removed 3 bases from V and 9 bases from J, with 9 bases in between. This clonotype was counted ten times or more. Making use of molecular barcodes, quantitative 5'-RACE generated TCR beta libraries. TCRdb analysed the 5' RACE reads with MiXCR anew, one entry per CDR3 protein. The data contain roughly 180,000 distinct CDR3 sequences, approximately 9.9% of them seen just once; the ten biggest clones take up around 16%. The chain uses TRBV12-3 or TRBV12-4 and TRBJ2-1; D gene uncertain. The sequencing input was blood, either unsorted or a sorted T cell fraction (not recorded which). The source of this sequence is a female donor with ankylosing spondylitis or in good health (not recorded which). The CDR3 nucleotides are TGTGCCAGCAGTTTTTTTGCGAGTGAGCAGTTCTTC. Its protein is CASSFFASEQFF.